This T cell receptor beta chain comes out of a study of T cell responses to AZD1222 COVID-19 vaccine. Points from the study as a whole: Researchers report vaccine-associated CD4 TCRs spanning spike, with dominance at 160-218 and 743-854.

TCRdb's table, derived via immunoSEQ multiplex PCR, lists solely in-frame clones and lacks some. Among about 110,000 clones listed, 70% to 90% were seen once. The CDR3 contains 13 residues. The germline V gene has CDR1 SGHRS and CDR2 YFSETQ. V shed 2 bases and J shed 3 bases, with 7 bases lying between them. On this clone itself: Its antigen is not identified.

This TCR was recovered from an adult who received the AZD1222 COVID-19 vaccine. This specimen consisted of peripheral blood, obtained 28 days after the second AZD1222 dose. This chain joins TRBV5-1 and TRBJ2-3; D possibly corresponds to TRBD2 (5 bases). CDR3 in amino acids: CASSFTGTDTQYF. The CDR3 coding sequence is TGCGCCAGCAGCTTCACGGGGACAGATACGCAGTATTTT.